The 29 T cell receptor beta chains in this list originate from one sample, sequenced in a study of shared clonotypes between healthy human individuals. Naive CD8 cells comprised CD45RO-negative, CCR7-positively selected cells, excluding terminally differentiated effector memory CD45RA+ cells. Method: immunoSEQ multiplex PCR; TCRdb's copy keeps in-frame clones and lacks some. The sample has some 2.1 million clones, about 95% seen once. Sequencing was done on a sample of naive CD8+ T cells sorted from blood. These receptor sequences come from a man younger than 30 in good health.

Points on this clone: The sample contains more than one DNA sequence encoding this CDR3. The chain joins TRBV11-2 to TRBJ2-7; TRBD1 might be the D (5 bases). The CDR3 has 13 residues. V dropped 0 bases and J dropped 2 bases, with 5 bases sitting between them. The germline V gene encodes CDR1 SGHAT and CDR2 FQNNGV. CDR3 sequence reads: CASSLEGAYEQYF. The CDR3 DNA follows: TGTGCCAGCAGCTTAGAAGGGGCCTACGAGCAGTACTTC.

The rearrangement uses TRBV5-1 and TRBJ2-3; TRBD1 might be the D (6 bases). This CDR3 has 14 residues. With 5 bases removed from V and 4 bases from J, the gap between germline ends came to 14 bases. Germline V lookup: CDR1 SGHRS, CDR2 YFSETQ. The CDR3 DNA is TGCGCCAGCAGATTCAGGGGAAGGGCAGATACGCAGTATTTT. Amino acids: CASRFRGRADTQYF.

The chain combines TRBV10-2 with TRBJ2-7; unclear D gene. The ends were cut back, 5 bases at V and 2 bases at J, with 10 bases in the middle. The CDR3 has 13 amino acids. CDR1 and CDR2 from the germline V gene are WSHSY and SAAADI. CDR3 in amino acids: CASSPGHAYEQYF. CDR3 coding DNA: TGCGCCAGCAGTCCGGGCCACGCCTACGAGCAGTACTTC.

The DNA for the CDR3 is TGTGCCTGGAGTGGTCGGTCCTCTCGCTCCTACGAGCAGTACTTC. Residues: CAWSGRSSRSYEQYF. The chain carries TRBV30 and TRBJ2-7; D is uncertain. The CDR3 contains 15 residues. Germline CDR1 reads GTSNPN; CDR2 reads SVGIG (reference sequence). The V and J ends lost 1 base and 0 bases respectively, with 13 bases between them.

This chain joins TRBV6-1 and TRBJ2-7; 7 bases are a match to TRBD1. Trimming removed 6 bases from V and 0 bases from J; junction bases left unmatched: 8. Per the germline V gene, CDR1 is MNHNS and CDR2 is SASEGT. The CDR3 consists of 15 residues. The chain's CDR3 is CASSDIPGGSYEQYF. The CDR3 DNA reads TGTGCCAGCAGCGACATTCCAGGGGGCTCCTACGAGCAGTACTTC.

The CDR3: CASSQEGEHTYEQYF. In DNA, the CDR3 is TGCGCCAGCAGCCAAGAGGGGGAACACACCTACGAGCAGTACTTC. The chain employs TRBV4-1 and TRBJ2-7; D may match TRBD1 or TRBD2 (5 bases each). Germline V CDR1 and CDR2: MGHRA, YSYEKL. This CDR3 comprises 15 residues. Trimming took 0 bases from V and 2 from J, leaving 11 bases between them.

The rearrangement links TRBV7-2 to TRBJ2-7; D gene ambiguous. CDR3 length: 15 residues. From germline, CDR1 is SGHTA and CDR2 FQGNSA. Trimming pared 5 bases from V and 2 bases from J, leaving 16 bases between. Written as DNA, the CDR3 is TGTGCCAGCAGCCTTCTCCACGACGGAACCTACGAGCAGTACTTC. It specifies CASSLLHDGTYEQYF.

This chain joins TRBV29-1 and TRBJ1-5; 8 bases agree with TRBD1. There are 14 residues in the CDR3. The germline V gene encodes CDR1 SQVTM and CDR2 ANQGSEA. Unmatched junction bases numbered 3, after V lost 3 bases and J lost 2 bases. CDR3 coding DNA: TGCAGCGTTGAGACAGGGGAAGGCAATCAGCCCCAGCATTTT. Amino acid sequence: CSVETGEGNQPQHF.

The chain carries TRBV6-1 and TRBJ2-2; TRBD2 aligns across 12 bases. CDR3 length: 18 amino acids. Germline values: CDR1 MNHNS, CDR2 SASEGT. After removal of 2 bases from V and 6 bases from J, the junction contained 10 bases not matched to a gene. The CDR3 sequence is CASSENGLAGRWAGELFF. CDR3 sequence (DNA): TGTGCCAGCAGTGAAAACGGACTAGCGGGGCGGTGGGCCGGGGAGCTGTTTTTT.

Details on this clone: This CDR3 is also generated by other DNA sequences in the sample. The V gene is TRBV7-9, the J gene TRBJ1-1; D gene uncertain. CDR1 and CDR2 from the germline V gene are SEHNR and FQNEAQ (reference sequence). The CDR3 has 13 amino acids. Trimming shortened V by 4 bases and J by 0 bases, and 6 bases separated the two germline ends. The CDR3 loop is CASSSSMNTEAFF. In DNA form, the CDR3 reads TGTGCCAGCAGCTCCAGCATGAACACTGAAGCTTTCTTT.

V gene TRBV5-4 combines with J gene TRBJ1-2; 8 positions agree with TRBD1. V trimming: 5 bases; J trimming: 6 bases; junction bases outside the gene matches: 12. Germline V CDR1 and CDR2: SGHNT, YYREEE (reference sequence). The CDR3 totals 15 residues. As DNA, the CDR3 is TGTGCCAGCAGACAGCTCTCGGACAGGGTTGATGGCTACACCTTC. Protein sequence: CASRQLSDRVDGYTF.

The V call is TRBV13, the J call TRBJ2-7; the D is unclear. Germline values: CDR1 PRHDT, CDR2 FYEKMQ (reference sequence). The CDR3 is 13 residues long. Trimming pared 8 bases from V and 0 bases from J, leaving 11 bases between. This CDR3 reads CASDSKGSYEQYF. The CDR3 region has the DNA TGTGCCAGCGATTCTAAAGGCTCCTACGAGCAGTACTTC.

The CDR3 bases are TGTGCCAGCAGCCCCCCGACAGGCAGCAATGAGCAGTTCTTC. Protein sequence: CASSPPTGSNEQFF. The chain links TRBV7-9 to TRBJ2-1; D possibly corresponds to TRBD1 (6 bases). V lost 5 bases to trimming and J lost 6 bases, with 14 bases between them. CDR3 size: 14 residues. Per germline, CDR1 SEHNR and CDR2 FQNEAQ (reference sequence).

The chain employs TRBV11-2 and TRBJ2-3; D may correspond to TRBD1 or TRBD2 (5 bases each). The ends were cut back, 1 base at V and 0 bases at J, with 11 bases in the middle. CDR1 is SGHAT, CDR2 FQNNGV, per germline. This CDR3 contains 16 residues. In DNA, the CDR3 is TGTGCCAGCAGCTTAGGAACGGGGCCTAGCACAGATACGCAGTATTTT. The encoded protein is CASSLGTGPSTDTQYF. Supplemented by reference TRBV11-2 and TRBJ2-3, the full variable domain reads EAGVAQSPRYKIIEKRQSVAFWCNPISGHATLYWYQQILGQGPKLLIQFQNNGVVDDSQLPKDRFSAERLKGVDSTLKIQPAKLEDSAVYLCASSLGTGPSTDTQYFGPGTRLTVL.

The CDR3 is CASSHSREGNQPQHF. As DNA, the CDR3 is TGCGCCAGCAGCCATTCCAGGGAGGGCAATCAGCCCCAGCATTTT. The V and J genes are TRBV4-3 and TRBJ1-5, with a weak D call TRBD1 (5 bases). The CDR3 length is 15 residues. V was shortened by 3 bases and J by 2 bases, with 11 bases between the two germline ends. The germline CDR1 and CDR2 sequences are LGHNA and YSLEER.

This chain links TRBV6-5 with TRBJ2-2; no clear D gene. Germline CDR1 is MNHEY and CDR2 is SVGAGI. Trimming took off 2 bases at V and 0 bases at J, with 7 bases between the two ends. The CDR3 consists of 15 residues. CDR3: CASSYDRANTGELFF. In DNA, the CDR3 is TGTGCCAGCAGTTACGATAGGGCGAACACCGGGGAGCTGTTTTTT.

The chain couples TRBV6-1 to TRBJ2-7; the D call may be TRBD1 or TRBD2 (5 bases each). The V and J ends lost 3 bases and 6 bases respectively, with 12 bases between them. The germline V gene encodes CDR1 MNHNS and CDR2 SASEGT. The CDR3 covers 13 residues. CDR3 protein: CASSEEQAGEQYF. The DNA for the CDR3 is TGTGCCAGCAGTGAGGAACAGGCGGGCGAGCAGTACTTC.

This clone was observed once. This chain links TRBV6-6 with TRBJ1-5; D perhaps matches TRBD1 (6 bases). V was pared by 6 bases and J by 4 bases, with 10 bases between. Germline V CDR1 and CDR2: MNHNY, SVGAGI (reference sequence). This CDR3 has 13 residues. CDR3 coding DNA: TGTGCCAGCAGAGATACAGGGAATCAGCCCCAGCATTTT. Encoded protein: CASRDTGNQPQHF.

The chain employs TRBV27 and TRBJ2-3, with D perhaps TRBD2 (6 bases). Trimming pared 8 bases from V and 0 bases from J, leaving 12 bases between. This CDR3 region has 14 residues. Germline V gene sequence: CDR1 MNHEY, CDR2 SMNVEV (reference sequence). CDR3 sequence reads: CASGHGGSTDTQYF. The CDR3 DNA reads as TGTGCCAGCGGTCACGGGGGTAGCACAGATACGCAGTATTTT.

About this clone itself: This specimen includes other DNA sequences encoding the same CDR3. CDR3 sequence (DNA): TGCGCCAGCAGCCCGGGCCTTAGCTACGAGCAGTACTTC. It is translated as CASSPGLSYEQYF. This rearrangement joins TRBV10-2 to TRBJ2-7; D remains unclear. The CDR3 is made up of 13 amino acids. Between the trimmed V and J ends, which lost 6 bases and 3 bases, there was a span of 12 bases. Germline CDR1 reads WSHSY; CDR2 reads SAAADI.

The chain has TRBV27 and TRBJ1-1; TRBD1 is a possible D gene (5 bases). The CDR3 runs to 17 residues. Germline V lookup: CDR1 MNHEY, CDR2 SMNVEV (reference sequence). V was pared by 5 bases and J by 4 bases, with 23 bases between. The CDR3 sequence: CASSPQTVRGVGTEAFF. Written as DNA, the CDR3 is TGTGCCAGCAGTCCGCAGACTGTTCGGGGGGTGGGCACTGAAGCTTTCTTT.

The V call is TRBV7-6, the J call TRBJ2-3, with a weak D call TRBD2 (5 bases). The length of the CDR3 is 14 residues. Germline loops: CDR1 SGHVS, CDR2 FNYEAQ. V was shortened by 1 base and J by 4 bases, with 9 bases between the two germline ends. The CDR3 nucleotides read TGTGCCAGCAGCTTAGGAGGGTTCGCAGATACGCAGTATTTT. This translates into CASSLGGFADTQYF.

With respect to this clone: This same CDR3 is encoded by further DNA sequences in the sample. This sequence joins TRBV28 and TRBJ1-5; D is ambiguous. CDR3 size: 15 residues. In germline, CDR1 is MDHEN, CDR2 SYDVKM. Trimming cost V 3 bases and J 0 bases, with 9 bases left between them. This chain's CDR3 is CASSLGSYSNQPQHF. Here the CDR3 DNA reads TGTGCCAGCAGTTTGGGCAGCTATAGCAATCAGCCCCAGCATTTT.

Turning to this clone: One end of the junction is discordant with germline, which a read error may explain. The chain employs TRBV27 and TRBJ2-2, with 7 bases matching TRBD2. Looked up from germline, CDR1 is MNHEY and CDR2 is SMNVEV (reference sequence). The CDR3 runs to 15 residues. This chain's CDR3 is CGSSHERGGTGELFF. In DNA, the CDR3 is TGTGGCAGCAGTCACGAGCGGGGTGGAACCGGGGAGCTGTTTTTT.

CDR3 protein: CASGWTGANQPQHF. For the CDR3, the DNA is TGTGCCAGCGGCTGGACAGGGGCAAATCAGCCCCAGCATTTT. This chain joins TRBV5-5 and TRBJ1-5; 9 nucleotides match TRBD1. Germline V CDR1 and CDR2: SGHKS, YYEKEE (reference sequence). This CDR3 is built from 14 residues. The J segment lost 4 bases and the V segment lost 7 bases, leaving 6 bases of the junction unmatched.

The J gene is TRBJ1-5, the V gene TRBV6-6; TRBD1 agrees at 9 bases. CDR1 is MNHNY, CDR2 SVGAGI, per germline (reference sequence). J gave up 3 bases and V 11 bases, and 8 bases lay outside the gene matches. The CDR3 runs 14 residues. CDR3 sequence (DNA): TGTGCCCAACAGGGACAGGGTCCCAATCAGCCCCAGCATTTT. It translates to CAQQGQGPNQPQHF.

The gene calls are TRBV7-2 and TRBJ1-3, with unresolved D. Germline CDR1 SGHTA, CDR2 FQGNSA. The length of the CDR3 is 14 residues. Trimming took off 2 bases at V and 2 bases at J, with 7 bases between the two ends. CDR3 sequence (DNA): TGTGCCAGCAGCTTACCAGGAACTGGAAACACCATATATTTT. Translating gives CASSLPGTGNTIYF.

The chain combines TRBV7-9 with TRBJ2-2; the D gene is possibly TRBD2 (6 bases). V dropped 4 bases and J dropped 5 bases, with 17 bases sitting between them. This CDR3 comprises 16 residues. Germline V gene lookup returns CDR1 SEHNR and CDR2 FQNEAQ (reference sequence). The CDR3: CASSSGTGPRTGELFF. In DNA, the CDR3 is TGTGCCAGCAGCTCGGGGACTGGCCCTCGGACCGGGGAGCTGTTTTTT.

The V gene is TRBV6-1, the J gene TRBJ2-4; D remains unclear. The CDR3 consists of 12 residues. Germline V gene sequence: CDR1 MNHNS, CDR2 SASEGT. Trimming removed 6 bases from V and 7 bases from J, with 10 bases in between. CDR3 sequence (DNA): TGTGCCAGCAGAGACATGTTCAACATTCAGTACTTC. Its translation is CASRDMFNIQYF.